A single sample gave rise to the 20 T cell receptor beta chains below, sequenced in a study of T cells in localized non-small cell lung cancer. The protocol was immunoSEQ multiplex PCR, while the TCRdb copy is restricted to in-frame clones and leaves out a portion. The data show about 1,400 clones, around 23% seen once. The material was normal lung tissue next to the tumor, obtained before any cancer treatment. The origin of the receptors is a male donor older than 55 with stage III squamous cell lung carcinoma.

In nucleotides, the CDR3 is TGCGCCAGCAGCGAGGAACCGATGAACACTGAAGCTTTCTTT. Protein product: CASSEEPMNTEAFF. The rearrangement joins TRBV5-1 to TRBJ1-1; no clear D gene. Germline assignment: CDR1 SGHRS and CDR2 YFSETQ. The CDR3 is 14 residues long. V was pared by 4 bases and J by 0 bases, with 10 bases between.

CDR3 region: CASSEYTETQYF. CDR3 DNA: TGTGCCAGCAGTGAATACACGGAGACCCAGTACTTC. The V call is TRBV9, the J call TRBJ2-5; D is undetermined. Trimming left V 5 bases short and J 5 bases short, with 10 bases between. The CDR3 length is 12 residues. Germline V lookup: CDR1 SGDLS, CDR2 YYNGEE.

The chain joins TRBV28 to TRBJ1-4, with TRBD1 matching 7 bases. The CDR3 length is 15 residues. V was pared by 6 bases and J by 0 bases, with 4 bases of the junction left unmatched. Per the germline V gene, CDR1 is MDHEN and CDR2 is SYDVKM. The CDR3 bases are TGTGCCAGCAGCTCTGGGACAGCAACTAATGAAAAACTGTTTTTT. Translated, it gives CASSSGTATNEKLFF.

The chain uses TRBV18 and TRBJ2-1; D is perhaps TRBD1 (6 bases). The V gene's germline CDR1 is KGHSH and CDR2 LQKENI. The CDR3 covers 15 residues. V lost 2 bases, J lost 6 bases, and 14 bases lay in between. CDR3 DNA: TGTGCCAGCTCACCAGCCCTGGGGGCCTCCAATGAGCAGTTCTTC. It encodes CASSPALGASNEQFF.

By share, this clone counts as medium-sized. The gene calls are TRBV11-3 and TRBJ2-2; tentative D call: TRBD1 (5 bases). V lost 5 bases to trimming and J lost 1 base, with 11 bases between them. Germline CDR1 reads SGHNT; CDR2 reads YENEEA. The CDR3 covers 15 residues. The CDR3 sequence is CASSTLTGNTGELFF. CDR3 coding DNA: TGTGCCAGCAGCACACTTACAGGGAACACCGGGGAGCTGTTTTTT. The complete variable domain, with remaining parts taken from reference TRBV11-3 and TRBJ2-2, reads EAGVVQSPRYKIIEKKQPVAFWCNPISGHNTLYWYLQNLGQGPELLIRYENEEAVDDSQLPKDRFSAERLKGVDSTLKIQPAELGDSAVYLCASSTLTGNTGELFFGEGSRLTVL.

The CDR3 protein is CASSFGTGNQPQHF. DNA of the CDR3: TGTGCCAGCAGCTTCGGGACAGGCAATCAGCCCCAGCATTTT. The chain recombines TRBV11-3 with TRBJ1-5; TRBD1 matches at 7 bases. The CDR3 spans 14 residues. Germline V gene lookup returns CDR1 SGHNT and CDR2 YENEEA. After removal of 3 bases from V and 2 bases from J, the junction contained 1 base not matched to a gene.

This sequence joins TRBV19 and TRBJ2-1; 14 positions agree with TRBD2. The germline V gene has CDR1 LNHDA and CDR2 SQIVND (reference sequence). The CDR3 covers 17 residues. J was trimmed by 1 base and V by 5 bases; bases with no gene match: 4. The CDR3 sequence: CASSLGLAGVSYNEQFF. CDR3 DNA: TGTGCCAGTAGTTTGGGACTAGCGGGAGTTTCCTACAATGAGCAGTTCTTC.

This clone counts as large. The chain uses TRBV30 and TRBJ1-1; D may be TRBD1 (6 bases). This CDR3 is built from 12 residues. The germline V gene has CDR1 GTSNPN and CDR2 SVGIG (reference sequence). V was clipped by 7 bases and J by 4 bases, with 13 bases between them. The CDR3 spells CAFTGFPTEAFF. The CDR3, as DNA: TGTGCCTTCACAGGGTTCCCCACTGAAGCTTTCTTT.

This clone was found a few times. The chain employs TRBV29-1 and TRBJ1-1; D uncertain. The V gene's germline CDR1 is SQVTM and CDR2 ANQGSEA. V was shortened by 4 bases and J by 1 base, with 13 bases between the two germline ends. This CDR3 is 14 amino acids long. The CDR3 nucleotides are TGCAGCGTTGTTCTGTTGACCCAGAACACTGAAGCTTTCTTT. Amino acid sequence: CSVVLLTQNTEAFF.

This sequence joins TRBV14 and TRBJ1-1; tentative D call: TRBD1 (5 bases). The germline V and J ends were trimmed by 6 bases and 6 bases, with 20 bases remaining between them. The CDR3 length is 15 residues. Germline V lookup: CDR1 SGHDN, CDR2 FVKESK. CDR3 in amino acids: CASSLNYGGTPEAFF. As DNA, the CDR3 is TGTGCCAGCAGTCTGAACTATGGGGGAACTCCTGAAGCTTTCTTT.

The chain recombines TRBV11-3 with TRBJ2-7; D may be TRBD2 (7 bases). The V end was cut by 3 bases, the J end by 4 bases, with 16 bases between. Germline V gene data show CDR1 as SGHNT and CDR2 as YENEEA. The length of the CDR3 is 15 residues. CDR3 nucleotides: TGTGCCAGCAGCTTGGCTTCCCGGGGGGCGTACGAGCAGTACTTC. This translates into CASSLASRGAYEQYF.

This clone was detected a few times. The CDR3 bases are TGTGCCAGCAGCTCCGGGACAGGGCAGGGCTATGGCTACACCTTC. Protein: CASSSGTGQGYGYTF. The chain joins TRBV11-3 to TRBJ1-2, with TRBD1 matching over 9 bases. The CDR3 consists of 15 residues. Per the germline V gene, CDR1 is SGHNT and CDR2 is YENEEA. The V gene end was trimmed by 4 bases and the J gene end by 4 bases; junction bases not matched to a gene: 7.

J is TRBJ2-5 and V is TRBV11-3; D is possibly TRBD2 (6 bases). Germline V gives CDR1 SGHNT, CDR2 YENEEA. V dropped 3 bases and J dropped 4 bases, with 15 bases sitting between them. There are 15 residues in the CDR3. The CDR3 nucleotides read TGTGCCAGCAGCTTGGAGGGCAGGGCGCCAGAGACCCAGTACTTC. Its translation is CASSLEGRAPETQYF. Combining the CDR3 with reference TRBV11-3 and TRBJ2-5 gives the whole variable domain EAGVVQSPRYKIIEKKQPVAFWCNPISGHNTLYWYLQNLGQGPELLIRYENEEAVDDSQLPKDRFSAERLKGVDSTLKIQPAELGDSAVYLCASSLEGRAPETQYFGPGTRLLVL.

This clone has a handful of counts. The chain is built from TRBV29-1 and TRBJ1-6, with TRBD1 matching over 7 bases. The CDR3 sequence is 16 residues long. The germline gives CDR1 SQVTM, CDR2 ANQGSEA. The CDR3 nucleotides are TGCGCCAGCAGCCGGGAGGGGGCACCTTCAAATTCACCCCTCCACTTT. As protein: CASSREGAPSNSPLHF.

The CDR3 protein is CASSYSVRISGNTIYF. The CDR3 DNA reads TGTGCCAGCAGTTACTCGGTCAGAATATCTGGAAACACCATATATTTT. V gene TRBV6-8 combines with J gene TRBJ1-3; D is unresolved. The germline V gene encodes CDR1 MNHGY and CDR2 SAAAGT. This CDR3 is 16 amino acids long. The germline V and J ends were trimmed by 0 bases and 1 base, with 10 bases remaining between them.

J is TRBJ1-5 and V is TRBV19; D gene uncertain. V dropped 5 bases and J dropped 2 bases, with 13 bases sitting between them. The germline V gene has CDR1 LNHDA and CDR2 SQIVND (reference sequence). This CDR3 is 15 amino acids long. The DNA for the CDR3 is TGTGCCAGTAGTCCTGGTTGGCAAGGCAATCAGCCCCAGCATTTT. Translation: CASSPGWQGNQPQHF.

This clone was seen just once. The CDR3 coding sequence is TGTGCCAGCAGCCCATGGGCCAGGAGGGGGCCGAGCACCGGGGAGCTGTTTTTT. The encoded protein is CASSPWARRGPSTGELFF. The V and J genes are TRBV14 and TRBJ2-2; TRBD1 might be the D (7 bases). There are 18 residues in the CDR3. CDR1 SGHDN and CDR2 FVKESK come from the germline V gene. With 4 bases removed from V and 4 bases from J, the gap between germline ends came to 22 bases.

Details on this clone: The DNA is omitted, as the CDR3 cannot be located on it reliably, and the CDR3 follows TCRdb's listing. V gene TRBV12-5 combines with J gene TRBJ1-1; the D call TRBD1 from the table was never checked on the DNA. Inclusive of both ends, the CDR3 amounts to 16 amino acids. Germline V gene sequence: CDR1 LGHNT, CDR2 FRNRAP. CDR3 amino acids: CASGLAQATGGMTTFF.

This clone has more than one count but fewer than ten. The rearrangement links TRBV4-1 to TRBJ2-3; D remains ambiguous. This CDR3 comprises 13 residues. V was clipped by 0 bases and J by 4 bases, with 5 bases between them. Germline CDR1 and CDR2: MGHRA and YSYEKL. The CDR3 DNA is TGCGCCAGCAGCCAAGAGCGCCCAGATACGCAGTATTTT. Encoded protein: CASSQERPDTQYF.

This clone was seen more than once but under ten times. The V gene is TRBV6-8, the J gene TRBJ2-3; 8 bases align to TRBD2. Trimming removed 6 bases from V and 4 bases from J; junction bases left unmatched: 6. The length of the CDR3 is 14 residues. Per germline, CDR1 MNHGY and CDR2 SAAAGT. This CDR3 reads CASRRLARADTQYF. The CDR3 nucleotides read TGTGCCAGCAGACGACTAGCGAGAGCAGATACGCAGTATTTT.